This T cell receptor beta chain was found in a study of CD8+ T cells in alopecia areata. General study points: Possibly as an HLA-related effect, TCR sharing across patients appeared less clear than in mice. Normal skin's resident alphabeta T cells are also sequenced in scalp samples. Under tofacitinib, numerous expanded lesional clonotypes remained detectable in scalp and blood.

RNA extraction was followed by reverse transcription into cDNA, which acted as the sequencing template. Sequencing used immunoSEQ multiplex PCR; TCRdb keeps in-frame clones, though not all of them. The data show about 190,000 clones, around 65% seen once. Unmatched junction bases numbered 7, after V lost 5 bases and J lost 2 bases. Per the germline V gene, CDR1 is MNHEY and CDR2 is SMNVEV (reference sequence). The length of the CDR3 is 16 residues. To note about this clone: What it recognizes is unknown.

As for treatment: oral pan-JAK inhibitor, 5-10 mg twice daily. Material: CD4+ T cells sorted from blood, obtained at week 4, from a patient treated with tofacitinib. The rearrangement joins TRBV27 to TRBJ1-2; TRBD1 matches at 11 bases. The TCR comes from a human donor with alopecia areata. CDR3 nucleotides: TGTGCCAGCAGTCCTGGACAGGGGGCTTTGAACTATGGCTACACCTTC. This codes for CASSPGQGALNYGYTF.